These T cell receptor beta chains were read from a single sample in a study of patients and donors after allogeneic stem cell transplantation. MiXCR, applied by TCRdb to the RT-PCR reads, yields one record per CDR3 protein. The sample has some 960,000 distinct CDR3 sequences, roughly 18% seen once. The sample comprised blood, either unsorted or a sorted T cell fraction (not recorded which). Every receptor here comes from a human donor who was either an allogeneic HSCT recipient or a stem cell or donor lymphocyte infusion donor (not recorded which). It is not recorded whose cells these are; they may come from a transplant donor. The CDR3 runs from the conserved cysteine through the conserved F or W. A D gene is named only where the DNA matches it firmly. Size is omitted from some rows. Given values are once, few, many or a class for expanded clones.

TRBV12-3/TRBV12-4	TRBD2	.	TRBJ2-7	CASSKLSGNTYEQYF	TGTGCCAGCAGTAAGCTTAGCGGGAATACCTACGAGCAGTACTTC
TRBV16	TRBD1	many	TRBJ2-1	CASSTRTGARDEQFF	TGTGCCAGCAGCACTAGGACAGGGGCTCGCGATGAGCAGTTCTTC
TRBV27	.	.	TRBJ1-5	CASSSGRGRDQPQHF	TGTGCCAGCAGTTCAGGTCGGGGTAGGGATCAGCCCCAGCATTTT
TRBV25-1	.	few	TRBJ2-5	CASSEGPGETQYF	TGTGCCAGCAGCGAGGGGCCCGGGGAGACCCAGTACTTC
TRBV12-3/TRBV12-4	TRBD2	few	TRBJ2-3	CASSLWRGVGTDTQYF	TGTGCCAGCAGTTTATGGCGGGGGGTAGGCACAGATACGCAGTATTTT
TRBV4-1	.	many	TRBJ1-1	CASSQGRSEAFF	TGCGCCAGCAGCCAAGGTCGGTCTGAAGCTTTCTTT
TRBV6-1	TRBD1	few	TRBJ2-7	CASSRSDRGSVEQYF	TGTGCCAGCAGTCGTAGTGACAGGGGTTCGGTCGAGCAGTACTTC
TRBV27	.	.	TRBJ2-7	CASSFLQGEQYF	TGTGCCAGCAGTTTTCTTCAGGGAGAGCAGTACTTC
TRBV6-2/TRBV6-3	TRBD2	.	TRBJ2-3	CASPQRGGPTDTQYF	TGTGCCAGCCCACAGCGGGGGGGCCCAACAGATACGCAGTATTTT
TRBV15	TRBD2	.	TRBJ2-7	CATSRGRDGRAYEQYF	TGTGCCACCAGCAGAGGAAGGGACGGGAGGGCCTACGAGCAGTACTTC
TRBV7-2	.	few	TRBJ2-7	CASSLEGVVGYEQYF	TGTGCCAGCAGCTTAGAGGGGGTGGTCGGGTACGAGCAGTACTTC
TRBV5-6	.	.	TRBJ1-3	CASSFMRSGNTIYF	TGTGCCAGCAGCTTCATGCGCTCTGGAAACACCATATATTTT
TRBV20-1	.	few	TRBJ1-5	CSASQRNQPQHF	TGCAGTGCTAGTCAGAGAAATCAGCCCCAGCATTTT
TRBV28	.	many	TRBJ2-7	CASSLGEQYF	TGTGCCAGCAGTTTAGGCGAGCAGTACTTC
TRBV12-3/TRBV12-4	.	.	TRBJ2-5	CASRHGQKRETQYF	TGTGCCAGCAGGCACGGACAGAAGAGAGAGACCCAGTACTTC
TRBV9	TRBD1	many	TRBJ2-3	CASARGQGILLTDTQYF	TGTGCCAGCGCACGTGGACAGGGAATATTATTAACAGATACGCAGTATTTT
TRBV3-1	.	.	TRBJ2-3	CASSHIAPGARGTDTQYF	TGTGCCAGCAGCCACATAGCCCCGGGAGCGAGAGGCACAGATACGCAGTATTTT
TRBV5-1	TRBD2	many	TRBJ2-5	CASSSDRSSGTRRETQYF	TGCGCCAGCAGCTCCGACAGATCTAGCGGCACTAGGAGGGAGACCCAGTACTTC
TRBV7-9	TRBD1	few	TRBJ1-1	CASSSQWGQYEAFF	TGTGCCAGCAGTTCCCAGTGGGGACAGTATGAAGCTTTCTTT
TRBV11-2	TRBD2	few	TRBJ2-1	CASSLTSGGDNEQFF	TGTGCCAGCAGCCTAACTAGCGGGGGGGACAATGAGCAGTTCTTC
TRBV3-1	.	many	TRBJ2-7	CASSPGTDEQYF	TGTGCCAGCAGTCCGGGTACGGACGAGCAGTACTTC